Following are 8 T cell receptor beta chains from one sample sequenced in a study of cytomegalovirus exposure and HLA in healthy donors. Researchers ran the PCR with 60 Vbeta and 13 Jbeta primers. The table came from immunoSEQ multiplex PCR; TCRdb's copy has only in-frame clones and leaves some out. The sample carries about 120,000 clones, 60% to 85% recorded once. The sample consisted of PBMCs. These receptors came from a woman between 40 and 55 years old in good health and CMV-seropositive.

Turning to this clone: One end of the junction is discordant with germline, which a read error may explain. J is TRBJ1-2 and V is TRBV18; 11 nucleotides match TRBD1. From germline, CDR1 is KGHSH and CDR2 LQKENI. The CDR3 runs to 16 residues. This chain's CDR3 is CASSSPSPGQGDGYTF. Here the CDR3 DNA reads TGTGCCAGCTCATCACCTTCCCCGGGACAGGGGGATGGCTACACCTTC. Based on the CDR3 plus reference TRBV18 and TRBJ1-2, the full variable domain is NAGVMQNPRHLVRRRGQEARLRCSPMKGHSHVYWYRQLPEEGLKFMVYLQKENIIDESGMPKERFSAEFPKEGPSILRIQQVVRGDSAAYFCASSSPSPGQGDGYTFGSGTRLTVV.

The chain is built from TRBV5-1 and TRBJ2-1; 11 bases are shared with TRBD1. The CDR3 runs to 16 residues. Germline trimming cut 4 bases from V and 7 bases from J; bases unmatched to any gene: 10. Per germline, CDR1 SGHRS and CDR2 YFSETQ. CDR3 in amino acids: CASSRVGTGGGNEQFF. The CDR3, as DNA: TGCGCCAGCAGCCGTGTAGGGACAGGGGGGGGAAATGAGCAGTTCTTC.

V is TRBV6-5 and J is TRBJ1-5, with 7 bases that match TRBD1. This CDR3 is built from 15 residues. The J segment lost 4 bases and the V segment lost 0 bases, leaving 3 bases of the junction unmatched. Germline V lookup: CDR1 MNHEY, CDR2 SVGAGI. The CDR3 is CASSYSKGANQPQHF. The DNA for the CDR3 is TGTGCCAGCAGTTACTCGAAGGGGGCAAATCAGCCCCAGCATTTT.

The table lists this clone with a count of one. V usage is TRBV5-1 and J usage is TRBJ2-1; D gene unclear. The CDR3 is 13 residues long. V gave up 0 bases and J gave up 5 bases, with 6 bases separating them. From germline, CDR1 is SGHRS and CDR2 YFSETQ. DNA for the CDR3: TGCGCCAGCAGCTTGGGAACAGACAATGAGCAGTTCTTC. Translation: CASSLGTDNEQFF.

The CDR3 is CATSRAGVMAGELFF. CDR3 in DNA: TGTGCCACCAGCAGGGCGGGGGTAATGGCCGGGGAGCTGTTTTTT. The chain joins TRBV15 to TRBJ2-2, with 7 bases lining up with TRBD2. The germline CDR1 and CDR2 sequences are LNHNV and YYDKDF (reference sequence). Trimming removed 3 bases from V and 6 bases from J; junction bases left unmatched: 7. The CDR3 sequence is 15 residues long.

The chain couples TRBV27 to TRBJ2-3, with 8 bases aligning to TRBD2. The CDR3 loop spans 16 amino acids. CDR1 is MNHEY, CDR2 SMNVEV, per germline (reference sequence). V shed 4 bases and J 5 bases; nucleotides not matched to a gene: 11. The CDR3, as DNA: TGTGCCAGCAGTTCCCCCAACGGGAGGGGAAGAGATACGCAGTATTTT. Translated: CASSSPNGRGRDTQYF.

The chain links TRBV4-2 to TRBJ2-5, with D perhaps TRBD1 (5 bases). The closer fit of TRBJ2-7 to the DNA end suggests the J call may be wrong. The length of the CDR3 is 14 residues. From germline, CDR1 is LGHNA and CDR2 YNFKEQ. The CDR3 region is CASSQDQGYSEQYF. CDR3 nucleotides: TGTGCCAGCAGCCAAGATCAGGGCTATTCCGAGCAGTACTTC.

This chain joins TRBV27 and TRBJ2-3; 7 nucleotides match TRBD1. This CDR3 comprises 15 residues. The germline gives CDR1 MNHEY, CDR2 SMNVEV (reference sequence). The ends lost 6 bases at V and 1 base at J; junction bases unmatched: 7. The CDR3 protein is CASRMAGTGTDTQYF. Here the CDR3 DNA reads TGTGCCAGCAGGATGGCCGGGACAGGCACAGATACGCAGTATTTT.